One and the same sample provided the 25 T cell receptor beta chains below, sequenced in a study of technical replicates of blood from several donors. TCRdb's copy holds only in-frame clones and misses some; the assay was immunoSEQ multiplex PCR. This sample has about 72,000 clones, with 80% to 95% found just once. The specimen sequenced was T cells isolated from PBMCs. All receptors derive from a human donor in good health.

This clone is judged medium-sized. The chain couples TRBV25-1 to TRBJ2-7; 12 bases are shared with TRBD2. The trim removed 8 bases at V and 3 bases at J, leaving 2 bases unmatched. This CDR3 contains 13 residues. Germline loops: CDR1 MGHDK, CDR2 SYGVNS. CDR3 sequence: CASGLAGNYEQYF. The CDR3 nucleotides are TGTGCCAGCGGACTAGCGGGAAACTACGAGCAGTACTTC.

The chain links TRBV18 to TRBJ1-4; weak D call: TRBD1 (6 bases). This CDR3 contains 15 residues. V shed 3 bases and J shed 13 bases, with 21 bases lying between them. The germline gives CDR1 KGHSH, CDR2 LQKENI. The CDR3 is CASSPGTTEPRGLFF. The CDR3 DNA is TGTGCCAGCTCACCCGGGACAACGGAACCCCGTGGACTGTTTTTT.

V usage is TRBV9 and J usage is TRBJ2-1, with TRBD1 matching over 7 bases. The V gene's germline CDR1 is SGDLS and CDR2 YYNGEE. V lost 0 bases, J lost 3 bases, and 18 bases stayed unmatched. The CDR3 contains 20 residues. CDR3 nucleotide sequence: TGTGCCAGCAGCGTAGGTCTGGGGACAGCCCTTCTAGCTAGCTACAATGAGCAGTTCTTC. Amino acids: CASSVGLGTALLASYNEQFF.

The chain combines TRBV10-3 with TRBJ1-2; 8 bases fit TRBD1. The CDR3 spans 15 residues. V lost 6 bases to trimming and J lost 3 bases; unmatched junction nucleotides: 9. Per the germline V gene, CDR1 is ENHRY and CDR2 is SYGVKD. The CDR3 nucleotides read TGTGCCATCAGCGCGGACAGGGAGGGATACTATGGCTACACCTTC. Protein: CAISADREGYYGYTF.

The chain joins TRBV7-3 to TRBJ2-5, with D maybe TRBD1 (6 bases). The CDR3 sequence is 15 residues long. The ends were cut back, 5 bases at V and 5 bases at J, with 18 bases in the middle. Germline CDR1 and CDR2: SGHTA and FQGTGA. In DNA, the CDR3 is TGTGCCAGCAGCCACAGTCCCGGGACAATCGAGACCCAGTACTTC. Translating gives CASSHSPGTIETQYF.

V gene TRBV7-3 combines with J gene TRBJ1-2; TRBD1 might be the D (5 bases). Deletions cut 4 bases from V and 2 bases from J, with 8 bases between. Germline CDR1 is SGHTA and CDR2 is FQGTGA. This CDR3 has 13 amino acids. CDR3 residues: CASSSGLNYGYTF. For the CDR3, the DNA is TGTGCCAGCAGCTCAGGGCTGAACTATGGCTACACCTTC.

The genes are TRBV5-3 and TRBJ2-2; 7 bases fit TRBD1. TRBV5-3 is placed among ORFs of uncertain function. Trimming removed 4 bases from V and 5 bases from J; junction bases left unmatched: 17. The CDR3 length is 18 residues. CDR3 in amino acids: CARSLPRVTGKSTGELFF. CDR3 nucleotides: TGTGCCAGAAGCCTACCGCGGGTGACAGGGAAGTCGACCGGGGAGCTGTTTTTT.

This clone was recorded only once. V usage is TRBV29-1 and J usage is TRBJ2-5, with 7 positions matching TRBD1. CDR1 is SQVTM, CDR2 ANQGSEA, per germline. V dropped 6 bases and J dropped 0; count of bases not matched to a gene: 10. This CDR3 spans 15 amino acids. CDR3 sequence: CSVDRVEGYQETQYF. The CDR3 DNA is TGCAGCGTCGACAGGGTAGAGGGGTACCAAGAGACCCAGTACTTC.

This sequence joins TRBV4-1 and TRBJ2-3; 10 nucleotides line up with TRBD2. The CDR3 loop spans 17 amino acids. The germline gives CDR1 MGHRA, CDR2 YSYEKL. V lost 4 bases to trimming and J lost 1 base; unmatched junction nucleotides: 8. The chain's CDR3 is CASSPGSGRSGTDTQYF. The DNA of the CDR3 is TGCGCCAGCAGCCCTGGTAGCGGGAGGAGTGGCACAGATACGCAGTATTTT.

The count of this clone is one. V usage is TRBV11-2 and J usage is TRBJ1-5; TRBD1 is a possible D gene (6 bases). CDR3 length equals 15 residues. Deletions cut 3 bases from V and 0 bases from J, with 9 bases between. Germline V gene data show CDR1 as SGHAT and CDR2 as FQNNGV. In DNA form, the CDR3 reads TGTGCCAGCAGCTTCGGGGGGCCTAGCAATCAGCCCCAGCATTTT. It specifies CASSFGGPSNQPQHF.

The CDR3 region has the DNA TGTGCCAGCAGTTTTGGGGAGCCCGACGAGCAGTACTTC. It specifies CASSFGEPDEQYF. V is TRBV28 and J is TRBJ2-7; maybe TRBD2 (5 bases). CDR3 length: 13 residues. The V and J ends lost 3 bases and 5 bases respectively, with 11 bases between them. CDR1 and CDR2 from the germline V gene are MDHEN and SYDVKM.

The chain joins TRBV30 to TRBJ2-2, with D possibly TRBD1 on 6 matching bases. Germline V lookup: CDR1 GTSNPN, CDR2 SVGIG (reference sequence). Between the trimmed V and J ends, which lost 7 bases and 0 bases, there was a span of 15 bases. The CDR3 is 15 amino acids. CDR3 region: CALTRGQANTGELFF. The CDR3 DNA follows: TGTGCCTTAACACGGGGACAAGCGAACACCGGGGAGCTGTTTTTT.

J is TRBJ1-5 and V is TRBV30, with D unresolved. The V gene lost 6 bases and the J gene lost 4 bases, with 13 bases spanning the gap. The CDR3 extends over 13 amino acids. Germline values: CDR1 GTSNPN, CDR2 SVGIG (reference sequence). As DNA, the CDR3 is TGTGCCTGTCAGGCCTCCTCTAATCAGCCCCAGCATTTT. The encoded protein is CACQASSNQPQHF.

The J gene is TRBJ2-5, the V gene TRBV5-6, with D possibly matching TRBD1 (6 bases). Germline loops: CDR1 SGHDT, CDR2 YYEEEE. CDR3 length: 15 amino acids. The V end lost 0 bases, the J end lost 5 bases, and 14 bases lay between the germline ends. The CDR3 nucleotides read TGTGCCAGCAGCTTGGGTCCAGGGGAGATGGAGACCCAGTACTTC. Protein product: CASSLGPGEMETQYF. The whole variable domain, filled in from reference TRBV5-6 and TRBJ2-5, reads DAGVTQSPTHLIKTRGQQVTLRCSPKSGHDTVSWYQQALGQGPQFIFQYYEEEERQRGNFPDRFSGHQFPNYSSELNVNALLLGDSALYLCASSLGPGEMETQYFGPGTRLLVL.

The chain links TRBV2 to TRBJ1-2; possible D gene TRBD1, 5 bases. The germline CDR1 and CDR2 sequences are SNHLY and FYNNEI. This CDR3 spans 15 amino acids. Between the trimmed V and J ends, which lost 3 bases and 4 bases, there was a span of 15 bases. The CDR3 nucleotides read TGTGCCAGCAGTGATAGTGAGACAGAAATCTATGGCTACACCTTC. It codes for CASSDSETEIYGYTF.

This clone has only one observation. The CDR3 sequence is CASSYASGSTDEQFF. For the CDR3, the DNA is TGCGCCAGCAGCTATGCTAGCGGGAGTACGGATGAGCAGTTCTTC. The genes are TRBV5-1 and TRBJ2-1; 10 bases map to TRBD2. V was clipped by 3 bases and J by 8 bases; unmatched bases: 8. The CDR3 is 15 amino acids. Germline V gene sequence: CDR1 SGHRS, CDR2 YFSETQ.

This clone was seen only a few times. The rearrangement uses TRBV10-1 and TRBJ2-7; TRBD2 is a possible D gene (5 bases). Germline V gene lookup returns CDR1 WNHNN and CDR2 SYGVQD (reference sequence). CDR3 size: 17 residues. V lost 0 bases and J lost 5, with 20 bases in between. CDR3 bases: TGCGCCAGCAGTGAGTCGAGCTTTGGTTCAGGAGGAAACGAGCAGTACTTC. Translated: CASSESSFGSGGNEQYF.

The chain carries TRBV6-5 and TRBJ2-1, with D perhaps TRBD2 (5 bases). CDR1 and CDR2 from the germline V gene are MNHEY and SVGAGI. The CDR3 length is 14 residues. Deletions cut 7 bases from V and 8 bases from J, with 18 bases between. As DNA, the CDR3 is TGTGCCAGCAAAAGGTCGGGGAGTGGGGATGAGCAGTTCTTC. Translation: CASKRSGSGDEQFF.

The chain couples TRBV4-2 to TRBJ2-1, with unresolved D. This CDR3 contains 15 residues. V was cut by 2 bases and J by 0 bases, with 8 bases left in between. The germline V gene encodes CDR1 LGHNA and CDR2 YNFKEQ. In DNA, the CDR3 is TGTGCCAGCAGCCAACTGTTTAGCTCCTACAATGAGCAGTTCTTC. This encodes CASSQLFSSYNEQFF.

The chain employs TRBV2 and TRBJ2-7; 10 bases match TRBD1. The CDR3 totals 13 residues. V dropped 4 bases and J dropped 5; count of bases not matched to a gene: 2. Germline CDR1 and CDR2: SNHLY and FYNNEI. The CDR3 bases are TGTGCCAGCAGTGGAGGGACAGGGGACGAGCAGTACTTC. As protein: CASSGGTGDEQYF.

The chain has TRBV5-4 and TRBJ2-1; D may be TRBD1 (6 bases). The CDR3 runs 11 residues. Germline CDR1 SGHNT, CDR2 YYREEE (reference sequence). The V gene lost 4 bases and the J gene lost 7 bases, with 6 bases spanning the gap. CDR3 loop: CASSQGNEQFF. The CDR3 DNA reads as TGTGCCAGCAGCCAGGGGAATGAGCAGTTCTTC.

The rearrangement joins TRBV4-3 to TRBJ1-1; tentatively, D is TRBD1 (5 bases). CDR1 is LGHNA, CDR2 YSLEER, per germline. Trimming shortened V by 4 bases and J by 3 bases, and 15 bases separated the two germline ends. The CDR3 has 15 amino acids. This CDR3 is CASSPVTVGYTEAFF. CDR3 bases: TGCGCCAGCAGCCCCGTGACAGTTGGGTACACTGAAGCTTTCTTT.

This chain uses TRBV7-6 with TRBJ1-2; TRBD1 matches 10 bases. The length of the CDR3 is 14 residues. Germline-derived CDR1 and CDR2 are SGHVS and FNYEAQ. J was trimmed by 3 bases and V by 4 bases; bases with no gene match: 2. Written as DNA, the CDR3 is TGTGCCAGCAGCTCCGGGACAGGGGACTATGGCTACACCTTC. Its translation: CASSSGTGDYGYTF.

V usage is TRBV11-2 and J usage is TRBJ1-1; 8 nucleotides align to TRBD1. The CDR3 is made up of 17 amino acids. Germline CDR1 and CDR2: SGHAT and FQNNGV. Trimming at V came to 4 bases and at J to 0 bases, leaving 10 bases not matched to a gene. The CDR3 DNA reads as TGTGCCAGCAGCTCGGACAGGGAAATAGGGTTGAACACTGAAGCTTTCTTT. Protein sequence: CASSSDREIGLNTEAFF.

The rearrangement links TRBV5-4 to TRBJ2-3; 14 bases line up with TRBD2. This CDR3 has 17 residues. CDR1 and CDR2 (germline): SGHNT, YYREEE (reference sequence). The J segment lost 4 bases and the V segment lost 3 bases, leaving 7 bases of the junction unmatched. The DNA for the CDR3 is TGTGCCAGCAGCTCAAAGAGACTAGCGGGAGGGTCAGATACGCAGTATTTT. Residues: CASSSKRLAGGSDTQYF.